These 15 T cell receptor beta chains originate from one sample sequenced in a study of response to subunit inactivated influenza vaccine. Via MiXCR, TCRdb re-called the RT-PCR reads, giving one row per CDR3 protein. The sample has under 550,000 distinct CDR3 sequences; about 8% are singletons. The sequenced sample was PBMCs from blood, obtained around 25 months after vaccination. The receptors stem from a man between 50 and 69 years old who received an inactivated influenza vaccine.

V and J are TRBV7-2 and TRBJ1-5; no reliable D call. Trimming removed 1 base at V and 8 bases at J, with 9 bases between. CDR1 and CDR2 from the germline V gene are SGHTA and FQGNSA. The length of the CDR3 is 13 residues. This chain's CDR3 is CASSLGSGEPQHF. The DNA of the CDR3 is TGTGCCAGCAGCTTAGGGTCTGGGGAGCCCCAGCATTTT.

This clonotype was observed a handful of times. The gene calls are TRBV20-1 and TRBJ1-3; a possible D gene is TRBD1 (5 bases). V was shortened by 6 bases and J by 2 bases, with 14 bases between the two germline ends. CDR1 is DFQATT, CDR2 SNEGSKA, per germline (reference sequence). This CDR3 is 14 amino acids long. The CDR3 region has the DNA TGCAGTGCGCCGGGACGGGGGGCTGGAAACACCATATATTTT. This codes for CSAPGRGAGNTIYF.

Only a few counts were recorded for this clonotype. The chain has TRBV28 and TRBJ2-1; TRBD1 aligns across 9 bases. The V and J ends lost 5 bases and 7 bases, in that order; junction bases with no gene match: 12. Germline lookup yields CDR1 MDHEN and CDR2 SYDVKM. The length of the CDR3 is 16 residues. The CDR3 is CASSPIPGQGKNEQFF. CDR3 bases: TGTGCCAGCAGTCCCATCCCGGGACAGGGAAAAAATGAGCAGTTCTTC. Filled out from reference TRBV28 and TRBJ2-1, the complete variable domain reads DVKVTQSSRYLVKRTGEKVFLECVQDMDHENMFWYRQDPGLGLRLIYFSYDVKMKEKGDIPEGYSVSREKKERFSLILESASTNQTSMYLCASSPIPGQGKNEQFFGPGTRLTVL.

This clonotype was observed a few times. CDR3 protein: CASSVSTDTGELFF. CDR3 nucleotide sequence: TGTGCCAGCAGTGTCTCTACCGACACCGGGGAGCTGTTTTTT. The rearrangement uses TRBV2 and TRBJ2-2; D remains ambiguous. V was cut by 4 bases and J by 3 bases, with 9 bases left in between. CDR3 length: 14 amino acids. Germline lookup yields CDR1 SNHLY and CDR2 FYNNEI.

The chain has TRBV18 and TRBJ2-7, with no clear D. V was shortened by 3 bases and J by 9 bases, with 18 bases between the two germline ends. Germline loops: CDR1 KGHSH, CDR2 LQKENI. This CDR3 comprises 14 residues. CDR3 protein: CASSPDYLPGVQYF. The CDR3 region has the DNA TGTGCCAGCTCACCTGATTACCTTCCTGGGGTGCAGTACTTC.

The rearrangement joins TRBV15 to TRBJ1-5; no clear D gene. Germline loops: CDR1 LNHNV, CDR2 YYDKDF (reference sequence). Trimming took 2 bases from V and 4 from J, leaving 12 bases between them. The CDR3 sequence is 15 residues long. Here the CDR3 reads CATSRPQVGNQPQHF. CDR3 in DNA: TGTGCCACCAGCAGACCCCAAGTAGGGAATCAGCCCCAGCATTTT.

This clonotype has a handful of counts. This rearrangement joins TRBV28 to TRBJ2-7, with D possibly matching TRBD1 (6 bases). The CDR3 sequence is 15 residues long. Per the germline V gene, CDR1 is MDHEN and CDR2 is SYDVKM. The V gene lost 1 base and the J gene lost 7 bases, with 17 bases spanning the gap. CDR3 nucleotide sequence: TGTGCCAGCAGTTTATTGGCCGGGACAAGGGCGGAGCAGTACTTC. The encoded protein is CASSLLAGTRAEQYF.

This clonotype was recorded a few times. The rearrangement joins TRBV5-1 to TRBJ2-3; 7 bases align to TRBD1. Losses at the gene ends were 5 bases for V and 3 bases for J; bases not matched to a gene: 9. There are 15 residues in the CDR3. Germline CDR1 SGHRS, CDR2 YFSETQ. The CDR3: CASRLQGELTDTQYF. DNA for the CDR3: TGCGCCAGCAGACTTCAGGGGGAATTGACAGATACGCAGTATTTT. Complete variable domain (other parts from reference TRBV5-1 and TRBJ2-3): KAGVTQTPRYLIKTRGQQVTLSCSPISGHRSVSWYQQTPGQGLQFLFEYFSETQRNKGNFPGRFSGRQFSNSRSEMNVSTLELGDSALYLCASRLQGELTDTQYFGPGTRLTVL.

V and J are TRBV5-1 and TRBJ2-2, with D perhaps assigned TRBD1 or TRBD2 (5 bases each). Trimming shortened V by 3 bases and J by 2 bases, and 11 bases separated the two germline ends. Germline loops: CDR1 SGHRS, CDR2 YFSETQ. CDR3 length: 15 residues. As DNA, the CDR3 is TGCGCCAGCAGCTCCCCCGGGACCAACACCGGGGAGCTGTTTTTT. Translated, it gives CASSSPGTNTGELFF.

This chain links TRBV5-5 with TRBJ2-1; possible D gene TRBD2, 5 bases. Germline lookup yields CDR1 SGHKS and CDR2 YYEKEE (reference sequence). V was cut by 3 bases and J by 3 bases, with 16 bases left in between. The CDR3 has 16 amino acids. The CDR3: CASSSYPRRDYNEQFF. The CDR3 DNA reads as TGTGCCAGCAGCTCATACCCCCGACGGGACTACAATGAGCAGTTCTTC. The whole variable domain, remainder taken from reference TRBV5-5 and TRBJ2-1, is DAGVTQSPTHLIKTRGQQVTLRCSPISGHKSVSWYQQVLGQGPQFIFQYYEKEERGRGNFPDRFSARQFPNYSSELNVNALLLGDSALYLCASSSYPRRDYNEQFFGPGTRLTVL.

This clonotype has more than one count but fewer than ten. The chain uses TRBV7-9 and TRBJ2-6, with D unresolved. V gave up 2 bases and J gave up 0 bases, with 5 bases separating them. The length of the CDR3 is 15 residues. CDR1 is SEHNR and CDR2 is FQNEAQ in the germline V gene (reference sequence). The CDR3 is CASSLIGSGANVLTF. For the CDR3, the DNA is TGTGCCAGCAGCTTAATTGGCTCTGGGGCCAACGTCCTGACTTTC.

This clonotype occurred a few times. The J gene is TRBJ2-5, the V gene TRBV20-1; D is unclear. Trimming removed 5 bases from V and 4 bases from J, with 20 bases in between. The CDR3 runs 15 residues. Per the germline V gene, CDR1 is DFQATT and CDR2 is SNEGSKA (reference sequence). CDR3 coding DNA: TGCAGTGCTCCCGCGTTAGGTAACAATAGAGAGACCCAGTACTTC. This encodes CSAPALGNNRETQYF.

This clonotype was found many times. The J gene is TRBJ2-1, the V gene TRBV24-1; 11 bases align to TRBD2. The CDR3 totals 18 residues. V lost 3 bases and J lost 6; bases outside the gene matches: 12. Per germline, CDR1 KGHDR and CDR2 SFDVKD. CDR3 sequence reads: CATSDLALGSGRANEQFF. The DNA of the CDR3 is TGTGCCACCAGTGATCTGGCCCTGGGTAGCGGGAGGGCCAATGAGCAGTTCTTC.

The chain recombines TRBV24-1 with TRBJ2-3; D may be TRBD2 (5 bases). In germline, CDR1 is KGHDR, CDR2 SFDVKD. The V and J ends lost 3 bases and 2 bases respectively, with 8 bases between them. The CDR3 loop spans 14 amino acids. The CDR3: CATSDSGFTDTQYF. CDR3 DNA sequence: TGTGCCACCAGTGATAGCGGCTTCACAGATACGCAGTATTTT.

There are many counts of this clonotype. This chain links TRBV5-1 with TRBJ2-1; TRBD1 might be the D (6 bases). The V gene lost 0 bases and the J gene lost 12 bases, with 13 bases spanning the gap. This CDR3 spans 13 amino acids. Germline CDR1 is SGHRS and CDR2 is YFSETQ. CDR3 in amino acids: CASSLGARGRQFF. The CDR3 coding sequence is TGCGCCAGCAGCTTGGGGGCCAGGGGAAGGCAGTTCTTC.